This T cell receptor beta chain emerged from a study of shared clonotypes between healthy human individuals. The repertoire was sequenced with immunoSEQ multiplex PCR; TCRdb's copy has only in-frame clones and lacks some. The sample records 900,000 to 1,200,000 clones, about four fifths being singletons. The material sequenced was memory CD4+ T cells from PBMCs. Subset given: CD45RA-negative fraction. This TCR was sampled from a man aged 18 to 29 in good health. Some clones in this sample may be carry-over from other donors' samples.

The chain's CDR3 is CASSTGLAGVSEQFF. Here the CDR3 DNA reads TGCGCCAGCAGTACGGGACTAGCGGGAGTTAGTGAGCAGTTCTTC. The gene calls are TRBV5-1 and TRBJ2-1; 14 nucleotides agree with TRBD2. CDR3 length: 15 residues. Germline CDR1 is SGHRS and CDR2 is YFSETQ. Trimming took 5 bases from V and 9 from J; bases not matched to a gene: 7.